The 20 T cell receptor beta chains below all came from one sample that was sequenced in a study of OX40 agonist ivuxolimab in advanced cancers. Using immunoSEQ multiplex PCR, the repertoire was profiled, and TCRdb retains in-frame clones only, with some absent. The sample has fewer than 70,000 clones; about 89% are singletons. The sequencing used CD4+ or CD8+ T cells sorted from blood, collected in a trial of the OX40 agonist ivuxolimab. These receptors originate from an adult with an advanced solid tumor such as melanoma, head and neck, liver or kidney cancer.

The DNA for the CDR3 is TGTGCCAGCAGCTCCACAGGGCCACAAGCTTTCTTT. As protein: CASSSTGPQAFF. V and J are TRBV7-2 and TRBJ1-1; tentative D call: TRBD1 (6 bases). Germline V gene data show CDR1 as SGHTA and CDR2 as FQGNSA. The CDR3 runs to 12 residues. Deletions cut 4 bases from V and 9 bases from J, with 12 bases between. Full variable domain (outside the CDR3, taken from reference TRBV7-2 and TRBJ1-1): GAGVSQSPSNKVTEKGKDVELRCDPISGHTALYWYRQSLGQGLEFLIYFQGNSAPDKSGLPSDRFSAERTGGSVSTLTIQRTQQEDSAVYLCASSSTGPQAFFGQGTRLTVV.

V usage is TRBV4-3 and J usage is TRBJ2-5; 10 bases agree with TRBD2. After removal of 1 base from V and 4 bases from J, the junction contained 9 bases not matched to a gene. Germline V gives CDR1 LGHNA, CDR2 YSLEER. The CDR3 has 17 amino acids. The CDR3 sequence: CASSQGLAGAKVETQYF. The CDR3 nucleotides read TGCGCCAGCAGCCAAGGGCTAGCGGGAGCCAAGGTAGAGACCCAGTACTTC.

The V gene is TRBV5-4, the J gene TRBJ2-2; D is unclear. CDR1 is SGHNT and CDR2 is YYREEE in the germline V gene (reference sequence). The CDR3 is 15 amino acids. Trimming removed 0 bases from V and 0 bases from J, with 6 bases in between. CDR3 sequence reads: CASSLALANTGELFF. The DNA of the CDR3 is TGTGCCAGCAGCTTGGCCCTAGCGAACACCGGGGAGCTGTTTTTT.

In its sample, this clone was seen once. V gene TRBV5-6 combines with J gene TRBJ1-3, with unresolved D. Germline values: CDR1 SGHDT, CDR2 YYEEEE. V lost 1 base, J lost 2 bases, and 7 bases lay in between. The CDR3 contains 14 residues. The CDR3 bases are TGTGCCAGCAGCTTGATGGGGACTGGAAACACCATATATTTT. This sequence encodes CASSLMGTGNTIYF.

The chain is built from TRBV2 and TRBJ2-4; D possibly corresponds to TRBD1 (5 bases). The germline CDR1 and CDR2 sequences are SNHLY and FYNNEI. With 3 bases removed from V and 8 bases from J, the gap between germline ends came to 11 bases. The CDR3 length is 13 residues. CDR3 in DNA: TGTGCCAGCAGTGACACCAGGGCGGACATTCAGTACTTC. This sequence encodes CASSDTRADIQYF. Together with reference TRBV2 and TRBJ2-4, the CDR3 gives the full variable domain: EPEVTQTPSHQVTQMGQEVILRCVPISNHLYFYWYRQILGQKVEFLVSFYNNEISEKSEIFDDQFSVERPDGSNFTLKIRSTKLEDSAMYFCASSDTRADIQYFGAGTRLSVL.

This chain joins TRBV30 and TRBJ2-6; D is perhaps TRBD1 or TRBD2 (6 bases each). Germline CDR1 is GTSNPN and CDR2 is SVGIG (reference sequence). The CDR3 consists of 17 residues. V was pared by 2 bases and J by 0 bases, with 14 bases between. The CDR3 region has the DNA TGTGCCTGGAGTAGGAGGGGGTCTGTCTCTGGGGCCAACGTCCTGACTTTC. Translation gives CAWSRRGSVSGANVLTF.

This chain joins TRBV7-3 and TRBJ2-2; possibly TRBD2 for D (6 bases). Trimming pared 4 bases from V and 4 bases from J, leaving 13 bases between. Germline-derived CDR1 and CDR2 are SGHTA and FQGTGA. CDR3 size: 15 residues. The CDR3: CASSSGEAGTGELFF. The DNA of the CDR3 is TGTGCCAGCAGCTCCGGGGAAGCGGGCACCGGGGAGCTGTTTTTT.

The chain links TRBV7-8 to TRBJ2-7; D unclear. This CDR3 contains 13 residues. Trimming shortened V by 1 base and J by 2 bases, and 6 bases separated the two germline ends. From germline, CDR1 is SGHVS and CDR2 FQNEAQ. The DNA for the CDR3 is TGTGCCAGCAGCTTAGGGGGAACCTACGAGCAGTACTTC. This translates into CASSLGGTYEQYF.

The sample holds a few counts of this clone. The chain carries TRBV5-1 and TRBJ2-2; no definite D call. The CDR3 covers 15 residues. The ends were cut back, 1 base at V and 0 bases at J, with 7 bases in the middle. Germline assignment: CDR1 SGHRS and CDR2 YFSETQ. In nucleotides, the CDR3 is TGCGCCAGCAGCTTGAGGACGGCGAACACCGGGGAGCTGTTTTTT. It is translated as CASSLRTANTGELFF. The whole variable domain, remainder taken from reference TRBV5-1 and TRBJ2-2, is KAGVTQTPRYLIKTRGQQVTLSCSPISGHRSVSWYQQTPGQGLQFLFEYFSETQRNKGNFPGRFSGRQFSNSRSEMNVSTLELGDSALYLCASSLRTANTGELFFGEGSRLTVL.

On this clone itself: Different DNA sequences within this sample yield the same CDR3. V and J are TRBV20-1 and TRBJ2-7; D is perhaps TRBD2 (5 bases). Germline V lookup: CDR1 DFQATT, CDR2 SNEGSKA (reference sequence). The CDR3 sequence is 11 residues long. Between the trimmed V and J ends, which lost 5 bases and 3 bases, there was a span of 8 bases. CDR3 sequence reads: CSALRDYEQYF. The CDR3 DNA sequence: TGCAGTGCTCTCCGGGACTACGAGCAGTACTTC.

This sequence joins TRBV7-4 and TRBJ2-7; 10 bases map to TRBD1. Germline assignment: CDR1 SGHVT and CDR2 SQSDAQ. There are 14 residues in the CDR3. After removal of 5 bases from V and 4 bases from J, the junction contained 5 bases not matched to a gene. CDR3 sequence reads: CASSVGQGQYEQYF. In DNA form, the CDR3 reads TGTGCCAGCAGCGTGGGACAGGGGCAGTACGAGCAGTACTTC.

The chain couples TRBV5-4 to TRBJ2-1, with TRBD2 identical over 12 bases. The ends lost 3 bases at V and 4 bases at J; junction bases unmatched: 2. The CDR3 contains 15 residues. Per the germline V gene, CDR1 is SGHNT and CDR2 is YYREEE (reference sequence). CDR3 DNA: TGTGCCAGCAGCTCAACTAGCGGGAGGTACAATGAGCAGTTCTTC. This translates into CASSSTSGRYNEQFF.

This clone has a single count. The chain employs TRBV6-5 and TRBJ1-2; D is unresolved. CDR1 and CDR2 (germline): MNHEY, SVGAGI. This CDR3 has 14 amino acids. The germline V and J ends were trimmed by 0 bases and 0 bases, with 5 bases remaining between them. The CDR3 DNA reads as TGTGCCAGCAGTTACTCCACAGCTAACTATGGCTACACCTTC. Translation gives CASSYSTANYGYTF.

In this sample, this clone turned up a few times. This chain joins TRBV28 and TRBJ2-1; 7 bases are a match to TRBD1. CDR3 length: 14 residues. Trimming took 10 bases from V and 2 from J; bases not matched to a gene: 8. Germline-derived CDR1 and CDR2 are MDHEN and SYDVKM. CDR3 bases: TGTGCCATAGGGTCGGGGACAGCCTACAATGAGCAGTTCTTC. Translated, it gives CAIGSGTAYNEQFF.

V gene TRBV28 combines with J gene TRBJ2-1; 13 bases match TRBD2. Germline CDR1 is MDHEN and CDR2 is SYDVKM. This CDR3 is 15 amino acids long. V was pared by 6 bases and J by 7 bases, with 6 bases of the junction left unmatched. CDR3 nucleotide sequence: TGTGCCAGCAGCCGGACTAGCGGGAGATGGAATGAGCAGTTCTTC. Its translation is CASSRTSGRWNEQFF.

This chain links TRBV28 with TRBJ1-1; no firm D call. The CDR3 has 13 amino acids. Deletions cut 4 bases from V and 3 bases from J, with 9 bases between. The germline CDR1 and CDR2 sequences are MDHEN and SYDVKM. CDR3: CASSSGAYTEAFF. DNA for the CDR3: TGTGCCAGCAGTTCCGGCGCGTACACTGAAGCTTTCTTT.

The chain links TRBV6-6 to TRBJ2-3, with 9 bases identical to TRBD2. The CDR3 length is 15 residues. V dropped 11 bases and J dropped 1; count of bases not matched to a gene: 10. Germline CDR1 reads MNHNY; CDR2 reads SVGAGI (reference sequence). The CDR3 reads CAAHSSGVRTDTQYF. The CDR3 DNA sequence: TGTGCCGCCCATTCTAGCGGGGTCCGCACAGATACGCAGTATTTT.

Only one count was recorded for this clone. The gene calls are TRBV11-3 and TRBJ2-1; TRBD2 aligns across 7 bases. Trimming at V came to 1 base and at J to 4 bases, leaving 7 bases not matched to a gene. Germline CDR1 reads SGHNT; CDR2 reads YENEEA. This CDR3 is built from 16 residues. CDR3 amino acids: CASSLVASGPYNEQFF. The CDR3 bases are TGTGCCAGCAGCTTAGTCGCTAGCGGACCGTACAATGAGCAGTTCTTC.

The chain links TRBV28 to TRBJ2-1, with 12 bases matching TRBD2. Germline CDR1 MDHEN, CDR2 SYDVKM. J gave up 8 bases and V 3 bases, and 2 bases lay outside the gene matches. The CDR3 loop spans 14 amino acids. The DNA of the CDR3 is TGTGCCAGCAGTTTGACTAGCGGGAGAGATGAGCAGTTCTTC. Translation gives CASSLTSGRDEQFF.

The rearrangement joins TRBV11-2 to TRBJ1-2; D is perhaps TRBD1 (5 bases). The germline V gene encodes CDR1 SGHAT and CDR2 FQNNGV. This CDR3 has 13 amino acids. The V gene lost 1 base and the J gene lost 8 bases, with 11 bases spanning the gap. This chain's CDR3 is CASSLVQAGGYTF. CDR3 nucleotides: TGTGCCAGCAGCTTAGTACAGGCAGGGGGCTACACCTTC.